The rows below give T cell receptor beta chains drawn from one sample of a study of CXCR3-negative and CXCR3-positive naive CD8 T cells. TCRdb reprocessed the 5' RACE reads and keeps a single row for each CDR3 protein, giving no DNA. The sample table sets out around 81,000 distinct CDR3 sequences. The source material was naive CXCR3- CD8+ T cells from blood. The receptors derive from a human donor in good health. Some clones in this sample may be carry-over from other donors' samples. Each CDR3 is given with its conserved first and last residue.

v_call	j_call	cdr3_aa
TRBV7-8	TRBJ2-1	CASSADRGRLNEQFF
TRBV29-1	TRBJ2-3	CSVEPDSTDTQYF
TRBV15	TRBJ1-5	CATSTGSGGNQPQHF
TRBV2	TRBJ2-3	CASPLAGSTDTQYF
TRBV4-1	TRBJ2-1	CASSRREYEQFF
TRBV20-1	TRBJ1-2	CSARGIDQGGYTF
TRBV7-2	TRBJ2-1	CASSFHSRSSYNEQFF
TRBV5-6	TRBJ2-7	CASSLITSPGEQYF
TRBV9	TRBJ2-7	CASSVGGDAYEQYF
TRBV13	TRBJ2-7	CASRHGTDSYEQYF
TRBV28	TRBJ2-7	CASSLGTGTSSYEQYF
TRBV10-1	TRBJ2-1	CASTRDKTGDEQFF
TRBV3-1	TRBJ2-2	CASSPPSGRTWKELFF
TRBV4-3	TRBJ1-4	CASSRRGAANEKLFF
TRBV7-6	TRBJ2-1	CASSLAPRLAGGVQGEQFF
TRBV7-9	TRBJ1-2	CASISAGAADGYTF
TRBV7-2	TRBJ2-3	CASSFPKEGPPDTQYF
TRBV19	TRBJ1-1	CASSITGEVNTEAFF
TRBV28	TRBJ2-1	CASSRTSELNEQFF
TRBV29-1	TRBJ2-1	CSVEGDTEQFF
TRBV28	TRBJ2-5	CASTMGGSKETQYF
TRBV7-2	TRBJ2-1	CASQAVLAARGEQFF
TRBV9	TRBJ2-7	CASSVGGSGSGEQYF
TRBV7-9	TRBJ2-5	CASSPGNERTQYF
TRBV5-4	TRBJ2-2	CASSPRQGLHTGELFF
TRBV6-5	TRBJ2-3	CASSSTNTDTQYF
TRBV20-1	TRBJ2-1	CSARDQALHYYNEQFF
TRBV6-5	TRBJ2-7	CASSYDGGSYEQYF